What follows are 17 T cell receptor beta chains derived from one specimen sequenced in a study of OX40 agonist ivuxolimab in advanced cancers. Clones were read by immunoSEQ multiplex PCR, and TCRdb kept only the in-frame ones, dropping some. The sample includes more than 60,000 clones, around 87% of them seen just once. The input for sequencing was CD4+ or CD8+ T cells sorted from blood, taken in a trial of the OX40 agonist ivuxolimab. The receptors were sampled from an adult with an advanced solid tumor such as melanoma, head and neck, liver or kidney cancer.

The chain joins TRBV28 to TRBJ1-4; 8 bases align to TRBD1. The CDR3 length is 13 residues. Germline CDR1 and CDR2: MDHEN and SYDVKM. J was trimmed by 6 bases and V by 9 bases; bases with no gene match: 6. The CDR3 loop is CASRQGRDEKLFF. The CDR3 coding sequence is TGTGCCAGTCGACAGGGGAGGGATGAAAAACTGTTTTTT. Looking up the rest from reference TRBV28 and TRBJ1-4 gives the full variable domain: DVKVTQSSRYLVKRTGEKVFLECVQDMDHENMFWYRQDPGLGLRLIYFSYDVKMKEKGDIPEGYSVSREKKERFSLILESASTNQTSMYLCASRQGRDEKLFFGSGTQLSVL.

This chain joins TRBV11-1 and TRBJ1-2; 7 bases match TRBD1. Germline lookup yields CDR1 SGHAT and CDR2 FQDESV (reference sequence). The CDR3 has 14 amino acids. V trimming: 4 bases; J trimming: 4 bases; junction bases outside the gene matches: 6. CDR3 sequence reads: CASSSETGSYGYTF. The CDR3 region has the DNA TGTGCCAGCAGCTCTGAGACAGGGAGCTATGGCTACACCTTC.

This chain uses TRBV5-1 with TRBJ2-5; D perhaps matches TRBD1 (5 bases). The end of the DNA fits TRBJ2-7 better, so the J call may be wrong. The CDR3 extends over 13 amino acids. Germline values: CDR1 SGHRS, CDR2 YFSETQ. CDR3 coding DNA: TGCGCCAGCAGCTTGGGACAGAGAGACGAGCAGTACTTC. It translates to CASSLGQRDEQYF.

The chain employs TRBV6-5 and TRBJ2-7, with D uncertain. CDR1 and CDR2 (germline): MNHEY, SVGAGI. This CDR3 is 16 amino acids long. The germline V and J ends were trimmed by 0 bases and 2 bases, with 14 bases remaining between them. CDR3: CASSYSRTLLTYEQYF. The DNA for the CDR3 is TGTGCCAGCAGTTACTCTCGGACCCTTTTAACCTACGAGCAGTACTTC.

The chain joins TRBV7-2 to TRBJ1-3; D is uncertain. Between the trimmed V and J ends, which lost 4 bases and 2 bases, there was a span of 15 bases. The CDR3 length is 16 residues. Germline lookup yields CDR1 SGHTA and CDR2 FQGNSA. CDR3 in amino acids: CASSSAVRSTGNTIYF. The CDR3 nucleotides are TGTGCCAGCAGCTCAGCCGTCCGAAGTACTGGAAACACCATATATTTT.

The chain uses TRBV28 and TRBJ1-5, with 7 bases fitting TRBD1. Germline V gene data show CDR1 as MDHEN and CDR2 as SYDVKM. This CDR3 has 18 residues. V gave up 6 bases and J gave up 1 base; unmatched junction bases: 15. The CDR3 here is CASSSPASDRDSNQPQHF. The CDR3 DNA sequence: TGTGCCAGCAGCTCGCCTGCCTCAGACAGGGACAGCAATCAGCCCCAGCATTTT.

This sequence joins TRBV9 and TRBJ1-6, with TRBD1 matching 11 bases. The CDR3 is made up of 16 amino acids. Germline V gives CDR1 SGDLS, CDR2 YYNGEE. The V gene end was trimmed by 3 bases and the J gene end by 8 bases; junction bases not matched to a gene: 7. The CDR3 DNA sequence: TGTGCCAGCAGCGCAACCGGGACAGGGGGGTATTCACCCCTCCACTTT. Translating gives CASSATGTGGYSPLHF.

V usage is TRBV27 and J usage is TRBJ2-5; D unresolved. CDR1 is MNHEY, CDR2 SMNVEV, per germline (reference sequence). This CDR3 is built from 15 residues. V gave up 3 bases and J gave up 5 bases, with 16 bases separating them. The CDR3 region is CASSFSGPSLETQYF. The CDR3 DNA reads TGTGCCAGCAGTTTCTCGGGCCCCTCGTTGGAGACCCAGTACTTC.

This clone turned up a few times. The rearrangement links TRBV5-6 to TRBJ1-6; D remains ambiguous. The CDR3 has 15 residues. Germline V lookup: CDR1 SGHDT, CDR2 YYEEEE. Trimming shortened V by 5 bases and J by 0 bases, and 9 bases separated the two germline ends. The CDR3 is CASSPDGSYNSPLHF. As DNA, the CDR3 is TGTGCCAGCAGTCCGGACGGCTCCTATAATTCACCCCTCCACTTT.

The rearrangement links TRBV5-5 to TRBJ2-2; D is perhaps TRBD1 (5 bases). This CDR3 is built from 13 residues. Germline V lookup: CDR1 SGHKS, CDR2 YYEKEE (reference sequence). The V and J ends lost 2 bases and 4 bases respectively, with 6 bases between them. CDR3 sequence (DNA): TGTGCCAGCAGCTTCAGGGTCACCGGGGAGCTGTTTTTT. The encoded protein is CASSFRVTGELFF.

V is TRBV10-3 and J is TRBJ2-7; 15 bases are a match to TRBD2. The CDR3 covers 18 residues. With V trimmed by 2 bases and J by 5 bases, 10 bases remained unmatched. Germline loops: CDR1 ENHRY, CDR2 SYGVKD. CDR3 in amino acids: CAISEPTGTSGRFDEQYF. The CDR3 DNA is TGTGCCATCAGTGAGCCGACCGGGACTAGCGGGAGGTTTGACGAGCAGTACTTC.

The chain recombines TRBV2 with TRBJ2-1; 15 positions agree with TRBD2. Unmatched junction bases numbered 16, after V lost 6 bases and J lost 4 bases. The CDR3 has 20 residues. The germline V gene encodes CDR1 SNHLY and CDR2 FYNNEI. The CDR3 DNA is TGTGCCAGCAGGGAGAGCCCAGGACTAGCGGGAGGGTTCGAATACAATGAGCAGTTCTTC. Protein product: CASRESPGLAGGFEYNEQFF.

The V and J genes are TRBV27 and TRBJ2-3; no definite D call. CDR1 and CDR2 (germline): MNHEY, SMNVEV (reference sequence). This CDR3 region has 16 residues. The ends were cut back, 1 base at V and 3 bases at J, with 14 bases in the middle. For the CDR3, the DNA is TGTGCCAGCAGTTTATACCCCACCGGCGGAACAGATACGCAGTATTTT. This encodes CASSLYPTGGTDTQYF.

V gene TRBV5-8 combines with J gene TRBJ2-2, with no clear D. Trimming removed 0 bases from V and 1 base from J, with 4 bases in between. CDR1 and CDR2 (germline): SGHTS, YDEGEE. The CDR3 is 14 residues long. CDR3: CASSLDQNTGELFF. For the CDR3, the DNA is TGTGCCAGCAGCTTGGACCAGAACACCGGGGAGCTGTTTTTT. The whole variable domain, remainder taken from reference TRBV5-8 and TRBJ2-2, is EAGVTQSPTHLIKTRGQQATLRCSPISGHTSVYWYQQALGLGLQFLLWYDEGEERNRGNFPPRFSGRQFPNYSSELNVNALELEDSALYLCASSLDQNTGELFFGEGSRLTVL.

CDR3 amino acids: CASRRWDGNTGELFF. The CDR3 DNA follows: TGTGCCAGCAGACGATGGGACGGGAACACCGGGGAGCTGTTTTTT. The V and J genes are TRBV27 and TRBJ2-2; possibly TRBD1 or TRBD2 for D (5 bases each). This CDR3 is built from 15 residues. From germline, CDR1 is MNHEY and CDR2 SMNVEV (reference sequence). Trimming pared 6 bases from V and 1 base from J, leaving 12 bases between.

The J gene is TRBJ1-1, the V gene TRBV28, with 7 positions matching TRBD1. The CDR3 consists of 13 residues. Germline-derived CDR1 and CDR2 are MDHEN and SYDVKM. After removal of 5 bases from V and 4 bases from J, the junction contained 4 bases not matched to a gene. DNA for the CDR3: TGTGCCAGCAGTAATGACAGGGTCACTGAAGCTTTCTTT. Translation: CASSNDRVTEAFF. Full variable domain (missing parts from reference TRBV28 and TRBJ1-1): DVKVTQSSRYLVKRTGEKVFLECVQDMDHENMFWYRQDPGLGLRLIYFSYDVKMKEKGDIPEGYSVSREKKERFSLILESASTNQTSMYLCASSNDRVTEAFFGQGTRLTVV.

Note on this clone: The sample contains more than one DNA sequence encoding this CDR3. The chain joins TRBV5-1 to TRBJ2-5; possible D gene TRBD2, 5 bases. V was cut by 4 bases and J by 4 bases, with 8 bases left in between. CDR3 length equals 12 residues. CDR1 SGHRS and CDR2 YFSETQ come from the germline V gene. The chain's CDR3 is CASSPEGETQYF. In DNA, the CDR3 is TGCGCCAGCAGCCCCGAGGGAGAGACCCAGTACTTC.